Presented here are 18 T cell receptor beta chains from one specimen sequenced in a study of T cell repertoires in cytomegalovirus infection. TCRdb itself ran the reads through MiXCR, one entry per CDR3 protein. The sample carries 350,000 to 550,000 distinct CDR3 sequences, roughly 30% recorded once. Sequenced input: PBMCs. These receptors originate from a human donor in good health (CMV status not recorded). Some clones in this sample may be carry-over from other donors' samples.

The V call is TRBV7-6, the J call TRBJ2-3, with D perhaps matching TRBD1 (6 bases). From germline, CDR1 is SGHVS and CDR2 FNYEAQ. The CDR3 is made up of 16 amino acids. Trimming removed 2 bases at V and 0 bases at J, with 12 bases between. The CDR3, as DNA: TGTGCCAGCAGCTTAAGTTGGGGGACAAGCACAGATACGCAGTATTTT. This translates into CASSLSWGTSTDTQYF. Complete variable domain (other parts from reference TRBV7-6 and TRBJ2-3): GAGVSQSPRYKVTKRGQDVALRCDPISGHVSLYWYRQALGQGPEFLTYFNYEAQQDKSGLPNDRFSAERPEGSISTLTIQRTEQRDSAMYRCASSLSWGTSTDTQYFGPGTRLTVL.

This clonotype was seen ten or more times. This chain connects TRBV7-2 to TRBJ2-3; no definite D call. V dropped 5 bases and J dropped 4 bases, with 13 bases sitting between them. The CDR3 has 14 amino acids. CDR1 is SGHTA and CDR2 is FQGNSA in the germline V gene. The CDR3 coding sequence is TGTGCCAGCAGCCCCGGTGGCGTCTCAGATACGCAGTATTTT. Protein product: CASSPGGVSDTQYF.

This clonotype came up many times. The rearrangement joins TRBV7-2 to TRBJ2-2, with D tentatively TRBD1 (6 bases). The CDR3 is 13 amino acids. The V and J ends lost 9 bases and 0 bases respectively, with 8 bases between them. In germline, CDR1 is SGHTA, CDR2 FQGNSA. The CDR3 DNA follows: TGTGCCAGTTGGACAGCGAACACCGGGGAGCTGTTTTTT. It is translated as CASWTANTGELFF.

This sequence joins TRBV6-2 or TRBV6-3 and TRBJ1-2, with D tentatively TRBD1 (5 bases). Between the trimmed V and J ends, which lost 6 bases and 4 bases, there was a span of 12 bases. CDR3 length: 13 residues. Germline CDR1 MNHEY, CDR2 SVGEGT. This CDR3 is CASSLNRFYGYTF. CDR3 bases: TGTGCCAGCAGCCTCAACAGGTTCTATGGCTACACCTTC.

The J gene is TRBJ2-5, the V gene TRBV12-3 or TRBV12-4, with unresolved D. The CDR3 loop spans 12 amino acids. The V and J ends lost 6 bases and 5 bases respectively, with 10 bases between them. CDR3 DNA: TGTGCCAGCAGGCGCAGCCGTGAGACCCAGTACTTC. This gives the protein CASRRSRETQYF.

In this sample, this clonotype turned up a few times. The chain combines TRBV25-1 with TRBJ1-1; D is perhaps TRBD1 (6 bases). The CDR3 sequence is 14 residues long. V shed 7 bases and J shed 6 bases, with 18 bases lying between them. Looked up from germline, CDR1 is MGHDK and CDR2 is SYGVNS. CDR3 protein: CASKSRGGFAEAFF. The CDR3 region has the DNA TGTGCCAGCAAGAGCAGGGGTGGTTTTGCTGAAGCTTTCTTT.

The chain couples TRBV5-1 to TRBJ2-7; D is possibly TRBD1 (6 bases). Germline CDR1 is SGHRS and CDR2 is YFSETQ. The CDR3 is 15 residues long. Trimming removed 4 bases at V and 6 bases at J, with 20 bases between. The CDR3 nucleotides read TGCGCCAGCAGCCATACAGGGACCTCGGGCACCGAGCAGTACTTC. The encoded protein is CASSHTGTSGTEQYF. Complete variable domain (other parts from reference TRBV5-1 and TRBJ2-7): KAGVTQTPRYLIKTRGQQVTLSCSPISGHRSVSWYQQTPGQGLQFLFEYFSETQRNKGNFPGRFSGRQFSNSRSEMNVSTLELGDSALYLCASSHTGTSGTEQYFGPGTRLTVT.

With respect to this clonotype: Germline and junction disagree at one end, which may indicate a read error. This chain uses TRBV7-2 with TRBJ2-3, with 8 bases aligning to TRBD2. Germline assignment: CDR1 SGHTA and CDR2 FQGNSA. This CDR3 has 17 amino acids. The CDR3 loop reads CANSPSGLALSTDTQYF. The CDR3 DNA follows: TGTGCCAACAGCCCCTCCGGACTAGCTCTAAGCACAGATACGCAGTATTTT.

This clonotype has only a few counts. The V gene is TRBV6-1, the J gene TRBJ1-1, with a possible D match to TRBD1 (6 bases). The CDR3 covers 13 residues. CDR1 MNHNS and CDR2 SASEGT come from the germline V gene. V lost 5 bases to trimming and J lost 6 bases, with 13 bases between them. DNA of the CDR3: TGTGCCAGCAGTTATATTGCAGGGGCTGAAGCTTTCTTT. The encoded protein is CASSYIAGAEAFF.

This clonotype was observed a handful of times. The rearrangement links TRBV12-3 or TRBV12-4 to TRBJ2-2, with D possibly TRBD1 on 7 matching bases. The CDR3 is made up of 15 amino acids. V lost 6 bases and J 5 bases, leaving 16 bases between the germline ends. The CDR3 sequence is CASSILSGGTGELFF. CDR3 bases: TGTGCCAGCAGCATTCTCTCAGGGGGGACCGGGGAGCTGTTTTTT.

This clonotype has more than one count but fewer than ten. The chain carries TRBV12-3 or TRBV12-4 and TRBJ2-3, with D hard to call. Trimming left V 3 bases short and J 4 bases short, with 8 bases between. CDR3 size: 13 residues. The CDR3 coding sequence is TGTGCCAGCAGTTTTCTAGTTGCAGATACGCAGTATTTT. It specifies CASSFLVADTQYF.

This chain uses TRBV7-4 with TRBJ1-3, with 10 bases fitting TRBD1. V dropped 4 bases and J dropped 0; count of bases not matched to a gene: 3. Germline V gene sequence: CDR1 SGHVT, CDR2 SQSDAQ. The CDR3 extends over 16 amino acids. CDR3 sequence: CASSWDRGGSGNTIYF. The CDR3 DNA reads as TGTGCCAGCAGCTGGGACAGGGGAGGCTCTGGAAACACCATATATTTT.

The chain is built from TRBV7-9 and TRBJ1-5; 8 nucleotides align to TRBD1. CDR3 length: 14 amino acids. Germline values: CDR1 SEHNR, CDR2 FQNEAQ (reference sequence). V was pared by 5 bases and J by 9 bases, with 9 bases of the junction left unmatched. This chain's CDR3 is CASSPGQGGAPQHF. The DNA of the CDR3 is TGTGCCAGCAGCCCCGGACAGGGAGGTGCGCCCCAGCATTTT.

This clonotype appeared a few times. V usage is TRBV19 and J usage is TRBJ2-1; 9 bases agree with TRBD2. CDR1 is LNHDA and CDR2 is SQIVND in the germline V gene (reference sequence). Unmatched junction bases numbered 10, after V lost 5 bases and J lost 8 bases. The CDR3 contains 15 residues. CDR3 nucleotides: TGTGCCAGTAGTCGTGGCGGGGGGGCAACGGATGAGCAGTTCTTC. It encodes CASSRGGGATDEQFF.

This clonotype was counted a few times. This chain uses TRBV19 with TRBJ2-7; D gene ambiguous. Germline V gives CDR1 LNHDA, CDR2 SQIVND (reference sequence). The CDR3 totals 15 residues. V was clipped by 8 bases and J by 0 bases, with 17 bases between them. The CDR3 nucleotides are TGTGCCAGTGGTCCAGGCGACTCAAGCTCCTACGAGCAGTACTTC. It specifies CASGPGDSSSYEQYF.

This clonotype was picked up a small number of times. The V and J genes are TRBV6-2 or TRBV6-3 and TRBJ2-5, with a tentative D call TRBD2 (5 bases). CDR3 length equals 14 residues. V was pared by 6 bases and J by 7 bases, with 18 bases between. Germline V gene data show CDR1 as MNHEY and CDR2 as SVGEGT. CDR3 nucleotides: TGTGCCAGCAGACTTCCAGGAGGTGTTGGGACCCAGTACTTC. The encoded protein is CASRLPGGVGTQYF.

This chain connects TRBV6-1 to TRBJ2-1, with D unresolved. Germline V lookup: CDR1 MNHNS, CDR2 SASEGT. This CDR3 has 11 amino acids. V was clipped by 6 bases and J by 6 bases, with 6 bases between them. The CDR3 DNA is TGTGCCAGCAGCAGGAGCAATGAGCAGTTCTTC. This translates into CASSRSNEQFF.

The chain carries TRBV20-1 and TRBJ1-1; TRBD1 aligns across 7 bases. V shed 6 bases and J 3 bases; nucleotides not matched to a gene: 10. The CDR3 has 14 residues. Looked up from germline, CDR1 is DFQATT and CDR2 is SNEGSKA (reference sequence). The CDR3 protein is CSANNRGRDTEAFF. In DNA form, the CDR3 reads TGCAGTGCAAACAACAGGGGCAGAGACACTGAAGCTTTCTTT.